The entry below describes one T cell receptor beta chain. These data are taken from a study of blood T cell repertoires in COVID-19. Produced via immunoSEQ multiplex PCR; TCRdb's table is partial and in-frame only. The data show roughly 290,000 clones, approximately 83% seen once. Participants were aged about 18 to 89 years from approximately 25 US areas. The germline CDR1 and CDR2 sequences are MNHEY and SVGAGI. V gave up 6 bases and J gave up 7 bases; unmatched junction bases: 9. The CDR3 is 15 amino acids. This receptor was taken from a young man who had recovered from COVID-19. The sequenced material came from PBMCs or T cells enriched from blood (not recorded which). The gene calls are TRBV6-5 and TRBJ1-4; TRBD1 agrees at 9 bases. The CDR3 loop is CASRKYGTGTEKLFF. CDR3 nucleotide sequence: TGTGCCAGCAGAAAATACGGGACAGGGACTGAAAAACTGTTTTTT.